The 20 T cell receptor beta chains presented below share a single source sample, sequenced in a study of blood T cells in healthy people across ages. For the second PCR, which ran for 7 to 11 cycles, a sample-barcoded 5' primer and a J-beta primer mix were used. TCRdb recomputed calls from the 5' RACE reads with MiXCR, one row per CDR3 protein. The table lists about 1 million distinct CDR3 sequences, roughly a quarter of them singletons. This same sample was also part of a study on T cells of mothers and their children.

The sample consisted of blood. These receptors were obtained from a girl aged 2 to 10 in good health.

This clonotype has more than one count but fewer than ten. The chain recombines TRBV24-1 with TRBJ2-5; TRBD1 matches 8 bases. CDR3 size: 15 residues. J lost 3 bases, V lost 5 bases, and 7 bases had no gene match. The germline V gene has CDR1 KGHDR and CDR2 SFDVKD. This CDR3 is CATSVPATGEETQYF. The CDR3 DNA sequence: TGTGCCACCAGTGTTCCCGCGACAGGGGAAGAGACCCAGTACTTC.

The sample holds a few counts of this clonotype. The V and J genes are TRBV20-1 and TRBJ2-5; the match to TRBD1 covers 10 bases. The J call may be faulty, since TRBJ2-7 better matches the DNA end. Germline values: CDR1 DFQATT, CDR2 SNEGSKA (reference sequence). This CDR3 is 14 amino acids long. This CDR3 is CSALSRDRGGEQYF. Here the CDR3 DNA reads TGCAGTGCTCTCAGCCGGGACAGGGGTGGCGAGCAGTACTTC.

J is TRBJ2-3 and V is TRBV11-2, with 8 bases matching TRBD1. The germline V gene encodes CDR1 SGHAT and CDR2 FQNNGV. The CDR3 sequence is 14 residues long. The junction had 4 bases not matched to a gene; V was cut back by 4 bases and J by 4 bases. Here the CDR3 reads CASSYQGAADTQYF. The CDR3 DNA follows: TGTGCCAGCAGCTACCAGGGGGCCGCAGATACGCAGTATTTT.

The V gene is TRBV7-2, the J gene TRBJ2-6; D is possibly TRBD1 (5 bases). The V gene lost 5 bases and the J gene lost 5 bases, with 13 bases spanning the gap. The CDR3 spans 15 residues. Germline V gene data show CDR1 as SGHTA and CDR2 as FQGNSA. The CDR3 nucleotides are TGTGCCAGCAGCCTTAATCAGGGTTGGGCCAACGTCCTGACTTTC. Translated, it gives CASSLNQGWANVLTF.

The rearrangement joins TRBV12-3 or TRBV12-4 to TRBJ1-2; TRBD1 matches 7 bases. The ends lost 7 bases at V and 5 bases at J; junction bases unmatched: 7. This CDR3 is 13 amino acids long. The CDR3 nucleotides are TGTGCCAGCATTTCCGACAGGGAATATGGCTACACCTTC. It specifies CASISDREYGYTF.

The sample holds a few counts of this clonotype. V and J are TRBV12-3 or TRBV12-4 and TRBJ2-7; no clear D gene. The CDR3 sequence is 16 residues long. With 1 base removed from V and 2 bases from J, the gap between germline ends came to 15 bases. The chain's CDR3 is CASSLGRRYSTYEQYF. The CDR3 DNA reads TGTGCCAGCAGTTTAGGTCGGCGATACTCCACCTACGAGCAGTACTTC.

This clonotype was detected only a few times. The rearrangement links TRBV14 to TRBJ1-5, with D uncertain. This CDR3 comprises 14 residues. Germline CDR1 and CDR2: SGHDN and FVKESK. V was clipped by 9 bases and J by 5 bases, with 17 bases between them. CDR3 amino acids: CASSVPGTHQPQHF. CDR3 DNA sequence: TGTGCCAGTTCGGTCCCAGGTACGCATCAGCCCCAGCATTTT.

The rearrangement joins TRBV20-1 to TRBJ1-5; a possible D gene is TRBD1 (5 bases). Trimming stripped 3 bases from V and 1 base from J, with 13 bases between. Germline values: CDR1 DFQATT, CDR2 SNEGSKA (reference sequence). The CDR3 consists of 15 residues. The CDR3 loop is CSAREEGPSNQPQHF. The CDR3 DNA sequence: TGCAGTGCTAGGGAGGAGGGGCCCAGCAATCAGCCCCAGCATTTT.

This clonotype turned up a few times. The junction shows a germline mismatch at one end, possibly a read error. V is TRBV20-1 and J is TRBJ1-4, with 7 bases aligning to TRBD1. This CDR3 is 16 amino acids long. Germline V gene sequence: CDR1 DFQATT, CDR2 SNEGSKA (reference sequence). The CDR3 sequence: CSARVDGGGLDEKLLF. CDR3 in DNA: TGCAGTGCTAGAGTTGATGGAGGGGGCCTCGATGAAAAACTGCTTTTT.

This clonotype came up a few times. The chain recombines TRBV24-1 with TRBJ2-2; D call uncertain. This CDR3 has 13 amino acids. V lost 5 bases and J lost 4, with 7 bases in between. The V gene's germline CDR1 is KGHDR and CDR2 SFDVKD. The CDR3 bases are TGTGCCACCAGTGTAAGGAGCACCGGGGAGCTGTTTTTT. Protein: CATSVRSTGELFF.

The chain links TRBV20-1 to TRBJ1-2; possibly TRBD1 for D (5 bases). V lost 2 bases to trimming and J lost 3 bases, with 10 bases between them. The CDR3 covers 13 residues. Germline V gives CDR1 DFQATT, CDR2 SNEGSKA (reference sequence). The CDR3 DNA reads TGCAGTGCTAGATCGACAGTCTACTATGGCTACACCTTC. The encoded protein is CSARSTVYYGYTF.

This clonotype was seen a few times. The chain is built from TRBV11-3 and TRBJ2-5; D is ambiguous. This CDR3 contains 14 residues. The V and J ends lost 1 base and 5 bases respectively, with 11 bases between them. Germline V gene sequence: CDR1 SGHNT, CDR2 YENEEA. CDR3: CASSLVHHRETQYF. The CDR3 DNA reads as TGTGCCAGCAGCTTAGTTCACCACCGGGAGACCCAGTACTTC. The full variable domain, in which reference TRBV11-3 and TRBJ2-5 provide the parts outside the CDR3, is EAGVVQSPRYKIIEKKQPVAFWCNPISGHNTLYWYLQNLGQGPELLIRYENEEAVDDSQLPKDRFSAERLKGVDSTLKIQPAELGDSAVYLCASSLVHHRETQYFGPGTRLLVL.

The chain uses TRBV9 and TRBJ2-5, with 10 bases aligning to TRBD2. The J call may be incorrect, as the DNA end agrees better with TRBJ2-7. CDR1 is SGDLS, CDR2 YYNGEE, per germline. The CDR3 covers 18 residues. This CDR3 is CASSVGGVLAGGAYEQYF. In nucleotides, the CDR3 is TGTGCCAGCAGCGTAGGAGGGGTTTTAGCGGGAGGCGCCTACGAGCAGTACTTC.

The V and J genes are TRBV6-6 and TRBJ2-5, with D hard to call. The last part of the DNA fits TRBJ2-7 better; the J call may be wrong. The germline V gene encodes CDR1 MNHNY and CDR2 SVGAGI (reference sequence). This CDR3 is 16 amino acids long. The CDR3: CASSYSSLISSYEQYF. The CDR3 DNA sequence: TGTGCCAGCAGTTACTCGAGTCTAATTAGCTCCTACGAGCAGTACTTC.

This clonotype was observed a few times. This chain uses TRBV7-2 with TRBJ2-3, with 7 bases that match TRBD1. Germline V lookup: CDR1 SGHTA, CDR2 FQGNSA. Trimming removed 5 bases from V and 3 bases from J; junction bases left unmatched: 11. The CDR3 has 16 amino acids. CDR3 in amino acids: CASSPLFGQATDTQYF. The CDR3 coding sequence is TGTGCCAGCAGCCCCCTATTTGGACAGGCTACAGATACGCAGTATTTT.

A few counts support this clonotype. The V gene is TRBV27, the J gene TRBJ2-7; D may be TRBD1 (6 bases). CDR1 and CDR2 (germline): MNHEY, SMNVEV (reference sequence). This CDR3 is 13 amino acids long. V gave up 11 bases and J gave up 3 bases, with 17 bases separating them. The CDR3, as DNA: TGTGCCTCAACCGGCTTGGACAGCTACGAGCAGTACTTC. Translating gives CASTGLDSYEQYF.

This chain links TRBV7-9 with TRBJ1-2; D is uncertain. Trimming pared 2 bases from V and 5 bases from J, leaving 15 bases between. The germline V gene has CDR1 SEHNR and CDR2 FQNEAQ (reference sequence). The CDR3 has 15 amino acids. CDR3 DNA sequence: TGTGCCAGCAGCTTATCCACAAGACTTTGGTATGGCTACACCTTC. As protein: CASSLSTRLWYGYTF.

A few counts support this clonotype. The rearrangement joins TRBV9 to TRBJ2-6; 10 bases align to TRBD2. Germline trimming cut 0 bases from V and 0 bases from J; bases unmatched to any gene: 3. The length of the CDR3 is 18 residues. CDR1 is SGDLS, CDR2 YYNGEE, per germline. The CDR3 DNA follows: TGTGCCAGCAGCGTAGTGATAGCGGGAGGCTCTGGGGCCAACGTCCTGACTTTC. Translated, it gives CASSVVIAGGSGANVLTF.

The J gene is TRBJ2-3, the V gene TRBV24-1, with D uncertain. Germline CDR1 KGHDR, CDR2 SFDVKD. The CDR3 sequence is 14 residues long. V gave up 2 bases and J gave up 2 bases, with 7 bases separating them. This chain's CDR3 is CATSDSTFTDTQYF. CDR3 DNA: TGTGCCACCAGTGATTCTACCTTCACAGATACGCAGTATTTT.

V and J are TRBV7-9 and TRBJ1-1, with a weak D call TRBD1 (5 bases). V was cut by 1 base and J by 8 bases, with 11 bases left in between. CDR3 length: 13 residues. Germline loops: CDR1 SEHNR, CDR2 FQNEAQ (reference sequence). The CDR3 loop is CASSLGAGIEAFF. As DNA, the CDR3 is TGTGCCAGCAGCTTAGGCGCAGGGATCGAAGCTTTCTTT.